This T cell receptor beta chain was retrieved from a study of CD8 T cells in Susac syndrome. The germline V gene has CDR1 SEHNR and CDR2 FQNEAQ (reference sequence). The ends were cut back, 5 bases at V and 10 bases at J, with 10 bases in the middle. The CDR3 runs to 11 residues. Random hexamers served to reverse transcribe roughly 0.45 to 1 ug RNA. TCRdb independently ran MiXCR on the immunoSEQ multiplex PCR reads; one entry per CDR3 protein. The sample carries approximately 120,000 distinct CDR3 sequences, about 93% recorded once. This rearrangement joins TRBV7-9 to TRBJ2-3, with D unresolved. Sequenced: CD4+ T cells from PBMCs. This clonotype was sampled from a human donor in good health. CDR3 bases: TGTGCCAGCAGCCCTGCCGCCGCGCAGTATTTT. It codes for CASSPAAAQYF. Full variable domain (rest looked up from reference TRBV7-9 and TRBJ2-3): DTGVSQNPRHKITKRGQNVTFRCDPISEHNRLYWYRQTLGQGPEFLTYFQNEAQLEKSRLLSDRFSAERPKGSFSTLEIQRTEQGDSAMYLCASSPAAAQYFGPGTRLTVL.